This is a list of T cell receptor beta chains from one sample in a study of Ad26.COV2.S vaccination and SARS-CoV-2 variants. The method was immunoSEQ multiplex PCR; TCRdb's version includes in-frame clones alone and lacks a portion of them. The sample records over 110,000 clones, 70% to 90% being singletons. The sequences come from peripheral blood, collected after recovery from COVID-19. The receptors stem from a human donor who had recovered from COVID-19. Both conserved end residues are part of each CDR3. The D gene is left open where the match is weak. Clone size appears in some rows only: once, few, many, or a class for an expanded clone.

D | J | size | V | DNA | CDR3
. | TRBJ2-1 | . | TRBV19 | TGTGCCAGTAGTATAGAAACAGGGAATGAGCAGTTCTTC | CASSIETGNEQFF
TRBD1 | TRBJ2-3 | . | TRBV9 | TGTGCCAGCAGCGTCCCTTGGGACAGAGGCACAGATACGCAGTATTTT | CASSVPWDRGTDTQYF
. | TRBJ1-2 | . | TRBV28 | TGTGCCAGCAGTCCCATCGTAGAAGAAGAAAACTATGGCTACACCTTC | CASSPIVEEENYGYTF
. | TRBJ1-2 | . | TRBV9 | TGTGCCAGCAGCCCTACACAGGGAACCTATGGCTACACCTTC | CASSPTQGTYGYTF
. | TRBJ2-5 | . | TRBV25-1 | TGTGCCAGCAGTGAACAGGGAGAGACCCAGTACTTC | CASSEQGETQYF
. | TRBJ2-7 | . | TRBV28 | TGTGCCAGCAGTTTACCCAGTGGGCCCTACGAGCAGTACTTC | CASSLPSGPYEQYF
. | TRBJ1-2 | . | TRBV7-2 | TGTGCCAGCAGCTTAGCTGCGGGACCACAGGGCTACCTCTATGGCTACACCTTC | CASSLAAGPQGYLYGYTF
. | TRBJ2-1 | . | TRBV24-1 | TGTGCCACCAGTGACCTGGGAGGCACAGGGAATGAGCAGTTCTTC | CATSDLGGTGNEQFF
TRBD1 | TRBJ1-6 | . | TRBV19 | TGTGCCAGTAGCATAACATCGACAGGGACTTATAATTCGCCCCTCCACTTT | CASSITSTGTYNSPLHF
TRBD1 | TRBJ1-1 | . | TRBV12-3/TRBV12-4 | TGTGCCAGCAGATACAGGGGGAGCACTGAAGCTTTCTTT | CASRYRGSTEAFF
. | TRBJ2-7 | . | TRBV12-2 | TGTGCAAGTCGCTTAGCCCCGGCCCCGTTGAGCTCCTACGAGCAGTACTTC | CASRLAPAPLSSYEQYF
. | TRBJ2-1 | . | TRBV13 | TGTGCCAGCAGCTTAGGCCTGCGGTTGGGAAATGAGCAGTTCTTC | CASSLGLRLGNEQFF
TRBD2 | TRBJ2-5 | . | TRBV7-2 | TGTGCCAGCAGCTTAGGAGGTAGCGGGGCCACCCAAGAGACCCAGTACTTC | CASSLGGSGATQETQYF
TRBD1 | TRBJ2-2 | . | TRBV2 | TGTGCCAGCACCGGGGACAGTAGAACCGGGGAGCTGTTTTTT | CASTGDSRTGELFF
. | TRBJ2-7 | . | TRBV5-4 | TGTGCCAGCAGCCCCACCGGGGACGGAACCTACGAGCAGTACTTC | CASSPTGDGTYEQYF
TRBD1 | TRBJ2-2 | once | TRBV5-1 | TGCGCCAGCAGCCGCCGACAGGGGCCCTACTCCGGGGAGCTGTTTTTT | CASSRRQGPYSGELFF
. | TRBJ2-1 | once | TRBV4-3 | TGCGCCAGCAGCCAAGAAGGGGGTTATGAGCAGTTCTTC | CASSQEGGYEQFF
. | TRBJ2-7 | . | TRBV12-3/TRBV12-4 | TGTGCCAGCAGTTTAGAGGAAAGGTACGAGCAGTACTTC | CASSLEERYEQYF
TRBD2 | TRBJ2-1 | . | TRBV28 | TGTGCCAGCAGTTTAGCCAGCGGGGGGTCGTATGAGCAGTTCTTC | CASSLASGGSYEQFF
. | TRBJ1-5 | . | TRBV7-8 | TGTGCCAGCAGCTTACAGGGTTTCGAGCCCCAGCATTTT | CASSLQGFEPQHF
. | TRBJ2-1 | . | TRBV7-9 | TGTGCCAGCAGCTCTTCCGTGGGGGGGGCCCATGAGCAGTTCTTC | CASSSSVGGAHEQFF
. | TRBJ2-7 | once | TRBV27 | TGTGCCAGCAGTTTTGTAGACGACATCTACGAGCAGTACTTC | CASSFVDDIYEQYF
. | TRBJ1-1 | . | TRBV29-1 | TGCAGCGTGGCCGTTTTCGGATCGAACACTGAAGCTTTCTTT | CSVAVFGSNTEAFF
. | TRBJ1-5 | . | TRBV28 | TGTGCCAGCAGTTTATGGCGAGATCAGCCCCAGCATTTT | CASSLWRDQPQHF
. | TRBJ1-2 | . | TRBV12-5 | TGTGCTAGTGGTTCCCCCGACTATGGCTACACCTTC | CASGSPDYGYTF
. | TRBJ2-7 | . | TRBV4-3 | TGCGCCAGCAGCCAAGATGCCGGGACCTACGAGCAGTACTTC | CASSQDAGTYEQYF
TRBD2 | TRBJ2-1 | . | TRBV10-3 | TGTGCCATCAGTAGCGGGGGGACCTACAATGAGCAGTTCTTC | CAISSGGTYNEQFF
. | TRBJ1-5 | . | TRBV30 | TGTGCCTGGAGTGTACCAGGTTTGGATCAGCCCCAGCATTTT | CAWSVPGLDQPQHF
. | TRBJ1-6 | . | TRBV27 | TGTGCCAGCAGTTTAGGGTATAATTCACCCCTCCACTTT | CASSLGYNSPLHF
. | TRBJ1-1 | . | TRBV7-9 | TGTGCCAGCAGCTTCCAACAGAACACTGAAGCTTTCTTT | CASSFQQNTEAFF
. | TRBJ1-5 | . | TRBV19 | TGTGCCAGTAGTAGGGCCGGGACACCTACTAGCAATCAGCCCCAGCATTTT | CASSRAGTPTSNQPQHF
. | TRBJ1-1 | . | TRBV25-1 | TGTGCCAGCAGTGAATCGGGGACCACTGAAGCTTTCTTT | CASSESGTTEAFF
. | TRBJ2-7 | once | TRBV14 | TGTGCCAGCAGCCAGGGTTGGTCCGAGACTAGGGTCAGCTCCTACGAGCAGTACTTC | CASSQGWSETRVSSYEQYF
TRBD1 | TRBJ1-5 | . | TRBV9 | TGTGCCAGCAGCGGACGGACAGGAGCCTTAACCCTCAATCAGCCCCAGCATTTT | CASSGRTGALTLNQPQHF
TRBD2 | TRBJ2-3 | . | TRBV27 | TGTGCCAGCAGTTTAGTGGGTAGCGGGGGATCAAATACGCAGTATTTT | CASSLVGSGGSNTQYF
TRBD1 | TRBJ1-6 | many | TRBV18 | TGTGCCAGCTCGCCGGACAGGGAACGATACCCTTATAATTCACCCCTCCACTTT | CASSPDRERYPYNSPLHF
TRBD1 | TRBJ2-7 | . | TRBV18 | TGTGCCAGCTCACCCCGGGACAGGGCTTACGAGCAGTACTTC | CASSPRDRAYEQYF
TRBD1 | TRBJ2-1 | . | TRBV7-9 | TGTGCCAGCACCAAGGGACAGTTCCCCTACAATGAGCAGTTCTTC | CASTKGQFPYNEQFF
TRBD1 | TRBJ2-1 | . | TRBV7-9 | TGTGCCAGCAGCTCCGAACAGGGGGCTGGGAATGAGCAGTTCTTC | CASSSEQGAGNEQFF
. | TRBJ2-3 | once | TRBV14 | TGTGCCAGCAGCCAAGGGGGGGCCAGCACAGATACGCAGTATTTT | CASSQGGASTDTQYF
. | TRBJ2-1 | few | TRBV18 | TGTGCCAGCTCACCAACGTCGGGGTCTTACAATGAGCAGTTCTTC | CASSPTSGSYNEQFF
. | TRBJ2-1 | . | TRBV9 | TGTGCCAGCAGCGTAGAAGGGGCGGGGTACAATGAGCAGTTCTTC | CASSVEGAGYNEQFF
. | TRBJ1-1 | . | TRBV5-1 | TGCGCCAGCAGAGGTAGCCACACTGAAGCTTTCTTT | CASRGSHTEAFF
TRBD1 | TRBJ1-5 | medium-sized | TRBV5-1 | TGCGCCAGCAGAGAATGGACAGGGGACAATCAGCCCCAGCATTTT | CASREWTGDNQPQHF
TRBD2 | TRBJ2-3 | . | TRBV20-1 | TGCAGTGCTAGTTGGCGGGGGGGCATCGCAGATACGCAGTATTTT | CSASWRGGIADTQYF
. | TRBJ1-1 | . | TRBV10-3 | TGTGCCACCGGCCAGAACACTGAAGCTTTCTTT | CATGQNTEAFF
. | TRBJ2-7 | . | TRBV5-4 | TGTGCCAGCAGCCATGCGAGGGGCGACGAGCAGTACTTC | CASSHARGDEQYF
. | TRBJ1-4 | . | TRBV28 | TGTGCCAGCAGCCTTGGGACATATGCAACTAATGAAAAACTGTTTTTT | CASSLGTYATNEKLFF
. | TRBJ2-7 | . | TRBV3-1/TRBV3-2 | TGTGCCAGCAGCCAAGCCCCCGGGCAGGGAGTGTCCTACGAGCAGTACTTC | CASSQAPGQGVSYEQYF
. | TRBJ2-7 | . | TRBV6-5 | TGTGCCAGCAGCAACGCAGGGATTGGAGTTTACGAGCAGTACTTC | CASSNAGIGVYEQYF
. | TRBJ1-5 | once | TRBV27 | TGTGCCAGCAGTAGGTCCCCAGGGTTCGGGGTATATAGCAATCAGCCCCAGCATTTT | CASSRSPGFGVYSNQPQHF
. | TRBJ2-7 | . | TRBV30 | TGTGCCTGGAGTCCACCAGGCAAGGGCTACGAGCAGTACTTC | CAWSPPGKGYEQYF
. | TRBJ1-5 | . | TRBV14 | TGTGCCAGCAGCCAAGATAATCAGCCCCAGCATTTT | CASSQDNQPQHF
. | TRBJ2-7 | . | TRBV19 | TGTGCCAGTAGTGCTACAGGACGGCTCTCCTACGAGCAGTACTTC | CASSATGRLSYEQYF